A single T cell receptor (beta chain) is shown here with its context. The record originates from a study of blood T cell repertoires in COVID-19. Across the whole study: Italy, Spain and the United States were the sources of the convalescent and acute COVID-19 samples.

The trim removed 5 bases at V and 2 bases at J, leaving 8 bases unmatched. Germline values: CDR1 MNHEY, CDR2 SVGAGI. There are 15 residues in the CDR3. In the source study's methods: Nucleated cell counts were estimated from reference gene primer amplification. Generated by immunoSEQ multiplex PCR, the TCRdb table keeps only in-frame clones and is missing some. V and J calls and clone size are as listed in that table; D and trimming were resolved from the DNA. This table has 200,000 or so clones, roughly nine tenths appearing once. Sequenced material: peripheral blood. The chain is built from TRBV6-5 and TRBJ2-5; 7 positions agree with TRBD1. The clonotype originates from a woman in her sixties or seventies with acute or convalescent COVID-19. CDR3 residues: CASSNFRQGQETQYF. CDR3 coding DNA: TGTGCCAGCAGTAACTTCAGACAGGGTCAAGAGACCCAGTACTTC.